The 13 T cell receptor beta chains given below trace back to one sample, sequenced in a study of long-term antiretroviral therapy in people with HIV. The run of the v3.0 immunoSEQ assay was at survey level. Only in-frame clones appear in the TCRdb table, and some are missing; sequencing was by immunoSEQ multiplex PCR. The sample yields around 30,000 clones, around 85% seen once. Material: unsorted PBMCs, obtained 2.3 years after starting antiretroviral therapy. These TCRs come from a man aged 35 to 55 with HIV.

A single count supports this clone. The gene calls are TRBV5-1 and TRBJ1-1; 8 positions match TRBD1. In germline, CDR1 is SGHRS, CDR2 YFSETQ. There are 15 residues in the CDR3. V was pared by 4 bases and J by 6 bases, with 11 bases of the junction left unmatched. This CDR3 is CASSPGRTGTSEAFF. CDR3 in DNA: TGCGCCAGCAGCCCGGGTCGGACAGGGACTTCTGAAGCTTTCTTT.

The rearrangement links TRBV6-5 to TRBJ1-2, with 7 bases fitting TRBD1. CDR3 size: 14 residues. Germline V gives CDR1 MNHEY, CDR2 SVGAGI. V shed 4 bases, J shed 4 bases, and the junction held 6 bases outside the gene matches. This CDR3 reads CASSSPTGVYGYTF. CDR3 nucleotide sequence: TGTGCCAGCAGTTCCCCAACAGGGGTCTATGGCTACACCTTC.

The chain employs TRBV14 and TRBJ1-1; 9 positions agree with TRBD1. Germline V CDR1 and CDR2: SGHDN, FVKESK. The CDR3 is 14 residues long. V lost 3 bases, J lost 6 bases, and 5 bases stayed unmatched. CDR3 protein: CASSQGQGGSEAFF. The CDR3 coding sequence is TGTGCCAGCAGCCAGGGACAGGGCGGCTCTGAAGCTTTCTTT.

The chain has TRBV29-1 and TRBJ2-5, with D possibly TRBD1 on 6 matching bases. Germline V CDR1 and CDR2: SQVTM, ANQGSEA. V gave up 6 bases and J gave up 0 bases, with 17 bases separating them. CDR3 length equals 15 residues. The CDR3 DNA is TGCAGCGTAGTAGCCGGGACACCGTACCAAGAGACCCAGTACTTC. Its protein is CSVVAGTPYQETQYF.

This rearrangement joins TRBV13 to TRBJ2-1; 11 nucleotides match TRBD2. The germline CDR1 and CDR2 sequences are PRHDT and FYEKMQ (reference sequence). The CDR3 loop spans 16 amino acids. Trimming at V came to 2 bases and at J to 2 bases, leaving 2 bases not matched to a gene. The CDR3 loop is CASSLPSGRTYNEQFF. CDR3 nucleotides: TGTGCCAGCAGCTTACCTAGCGGGAGGACCTACAATGAGCAGTTCTTC.

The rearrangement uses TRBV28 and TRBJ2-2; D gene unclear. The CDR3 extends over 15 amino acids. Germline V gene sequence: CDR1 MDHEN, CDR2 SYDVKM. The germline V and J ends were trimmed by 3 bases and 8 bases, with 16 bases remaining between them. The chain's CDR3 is CASSFQARRWGELFF. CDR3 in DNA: TGTGCCAGCAGTTTCCAGGCTCGTCGGTGGGGGGAGCTGTTTTTT.

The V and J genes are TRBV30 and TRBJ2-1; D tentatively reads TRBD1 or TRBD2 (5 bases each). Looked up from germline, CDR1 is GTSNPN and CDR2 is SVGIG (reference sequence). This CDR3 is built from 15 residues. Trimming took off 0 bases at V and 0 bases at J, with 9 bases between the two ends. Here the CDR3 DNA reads TGTGCCTGGAGTGTAGAGGGGAGCTCCTACAATGAGCAGTTCTTC. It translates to CAWSVEGSSYNEQFF.

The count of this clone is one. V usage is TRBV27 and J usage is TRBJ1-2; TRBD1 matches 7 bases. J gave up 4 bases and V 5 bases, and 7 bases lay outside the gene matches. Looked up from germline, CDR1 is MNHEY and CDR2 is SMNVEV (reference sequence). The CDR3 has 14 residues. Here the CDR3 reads CASSPDRDPYGYTF. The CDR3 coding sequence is TGTGCCAGCAGTCCCGACAGGGACCCCTATGGCTACACCTTC.

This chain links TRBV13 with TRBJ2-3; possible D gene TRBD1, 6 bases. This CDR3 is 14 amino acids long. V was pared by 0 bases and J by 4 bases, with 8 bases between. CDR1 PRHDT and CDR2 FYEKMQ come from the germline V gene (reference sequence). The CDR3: CASSLGGAADTQYF. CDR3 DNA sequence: TGTGCCAGCAGCTTAGGGGGGGCCGCAGATACGCAGTATTTT.

The CDR3 nucleotides are TGTGCCAGTAGTAGGCGTAGCGGGAGTCGTAGCACCGGGGAGCTGTTTTTT. Residues: CASSRRSGSRSTGELFF. The V call is TRBV19, the J call TRBJ2-2; 9 bases are shared with TRBD2. Germline CDR1 and CDR2: LNHDA and SQIVND (reference sequence). This CDR3 spans 17 amino acids. J gave up 4 bases and V 4 bases, and 10 bases lay outside the gene matches.

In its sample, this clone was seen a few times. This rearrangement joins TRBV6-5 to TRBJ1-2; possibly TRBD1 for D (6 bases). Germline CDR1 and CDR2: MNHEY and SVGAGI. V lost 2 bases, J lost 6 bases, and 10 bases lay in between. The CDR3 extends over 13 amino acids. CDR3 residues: CASSYGTSDGYTF. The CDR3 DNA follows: TGTGCCAGCAGTTACGGGACATCGGATGGCTACACCTTC.

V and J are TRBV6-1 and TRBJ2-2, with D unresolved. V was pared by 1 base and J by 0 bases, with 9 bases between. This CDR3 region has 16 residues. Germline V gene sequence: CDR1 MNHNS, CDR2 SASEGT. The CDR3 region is CASSEVERPNTGELFF. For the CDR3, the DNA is TGTGCCAGCAGTGAAGTAGAACGGCCGAACACCGGGGAGCTGTTTTTT.

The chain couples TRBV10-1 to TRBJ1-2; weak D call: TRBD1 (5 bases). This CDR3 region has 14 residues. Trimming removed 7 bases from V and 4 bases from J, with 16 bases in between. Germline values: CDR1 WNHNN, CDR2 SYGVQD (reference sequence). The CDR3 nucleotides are TGCGCCAGCACGCGGGGGGGACTGCTCTATGGCTACACCTTC. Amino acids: CASTRGGLLYGYTF.